A single sample is the source of the 27 T cell receptor beta chains below, sequenced in a study of shared clonotypes between healthy human individuals. Naive CD8 isolation took CD45RO-negative cells positively selected for CCR7 and excluded terminally differentiated effector memory CD45RA+ cells. Clones were sequenced by immunoSEQ multiplex PCR, and TCRdb holds only the in-frame ones, with some missing. The table has around 1,900,000 clones, just over 90% seen once; the top ten hold over 1.5%. The material sequenced was naive CD8+ T cells from PBMCs. The receptor set was obtained from a young man in good health. Some clones in this sample may be carry-over from other donors' samples.

The genes are TRBV7-6 and TRBJ2-5, with TRBD2 matching 11 bases. The CDR3 runs 15 residues. V was pared by 4 bases and J by 1 base, with 2 bases of the junction left unmatched. In germline, CDR1 is SGHVS, CDR2 FNYEAQ. CDR3 sequence (DNA): TGTGCCAGCAGCTCACTAGCGGGGGCCCAAGAGACCCAGTACTTC. It is translated as CASSSLAGAQETQYF.

This clone appeared once. This sequence joins TRBV7-9 and TRBJ2-2, with 8 positions matching TRBD1. Germline lookup yields CDR1 SEHNR and CDR2 FQNEAQ (reference sequence). V gave up 8 bases and J gave up 1 base; unmatched junction bases: 15. The CDR3 is 18 amino acids. The CDR3 nucleotides are TGTGCCAGCCAGGGGGCTGGGGTTTGGGGCCAGAACACCGGGGAGCTGTTTTTT. Translated: CASQGAGVWGQNTGELFF.

The chain employs TRBV4-3 and TRBJ2-7; D perhaps matches TRBD1 (5 bases). The V end lost 1 base, the J end lost 2 bases, and 12 bases lay between the germline ends. CDR3 length: 15 amino acids. CDR1 LGHNA and CDR2 YSLEER come from the germline V gene. The CDR3 is CASSQGGVETYEQYF. In DNA, the CDR3 is TGCGCCAGCAGCCAAGGGGGCGTGGAAACCTACGAGCAGTACTTC.

V usage is TRBV15 and J usage is TRBJ2-1; D possibly matches TRBD1 or TRBD2 (6 bases each). Trimming shortened V by 3 bases and J by 0 bases, and 18 bases separated the two germline ends. CDR1 LNHNV and CDR2 YYDKDF come from the germline V gene (reference sequence). The CDR3 covers 18 residues. The CDR3, as DNA: TGTGCCACCAGCAGGGGTATGTGGAGGGGGGCCTCCTACAATGAGCAGTTCTTC. Translation: CATSRGMWRGASYNEQFF. The whole variable domain, remainder taken from reference TRBV15 and TRBJ2-1, is DAMVIQNPRYQVTQFGKPVTLSCSQTLNHNVMYWYQQKSSQAPKLLFHYYDKDFNNEADTPDNFQSRRPNTSFCFLDIRSPGLGDTAMYLCATSRGMWRGASYNEQFFGPGTRLTVL.

The V gene is TRBV7-9, the J gene TRBJ2-1; D is uncertain. CDR3 length: 14 residues. Per the germline V gene, CDR1 is SEHNR and CDR2 is FQNEAQ (reference sequence). With 1 base removed from V and 0 bases from J, the gap between germline ends came to 4 bases. The DNA of the CDR3 is TGTGCCAGCAGCTTAGAGGGCTCCTACAATGAGCAGTTCTTC. Its translation: CASSLEGSYNEQFF.

This clone was detected only a few times. V is TRBV30 and J is TRBJ1-1; D is uncertain. The CDR3 runs to 15 residues. Between the trimmed V and J ends, which lost 0 bases and 3 bases, there was a span of 14 bases. Germline assignment: CDR1 GTSNPN and CDR2 SVGIG (reference sequence). This CDR3 reads CAWSVNGGVDTEAFF. For the CDR3, the DNA is TGTGCCTGGAGTGTAAATGGTGGAGTGGACACTGAAGCTTTCTTT.

This chain links TRBV30 with TRBJ1-4, with 11 bases that match TRBD1. Unmatched junction bases numbered 9, after V lost 6 bases and J lost 12 bases. Germline loops: CDR1 GTSNPN, CDR2 SVGIG (reference sequence). The CDR3 has 13 amino acids. The chain's CDR3 is CACTSDRGRELFF. The CDR3 nucleotides read TGTGCCTGTACTTCGGACAGGGGGCGAGAACTGTTTTTT.

V is TRBV27 and J is TRBJ2-3; 9 positions agree with TRBD1. V was pared by 8 bases and J by 3 bases, with 9 bases of the junction left unmatched. Germline V lookup: CDR1 MNHEY, CDR2 SMNVEV (reference sequence). The CDR3 runs 15 residues. The DNA for the CDR3 is TGTGCCAGCGGAAGAGCGACAGGGGGGACAGATACGCAGTATTTT. Translated: CASGRATGGTDTQYF.

This clone was counted once. This chain's CDR3 is CASSLSTGGPNYGYTF. For the CDR3, the DNA is TGTGCCAGCAGTTTAAGCACAGGGGGTCCTAACTATGGCTACACCTTC. This chain joins TRBV6-5 and TRBJ1-2; 8 nucleotides match TRBD1. This CDR3 spans 16 amino acids. The V and J ends lost 4 bases and 0 bases, in that order; junction bases with no gene match: 7. Germline CDR1 MNHEY, CDR2 SVGAGI.

The genes are TRBV29-1 and TRBJ2-7; D possibly corresponds to TRBD1 (5 bases). Trimming took 6 bases from V and 0 from J, leaving 9 bases between them. The CDR3 extends over 12 amino acids. The germline V gene has CDR1 SQVTM and CDR2 ANQGSEA. The CDR3 protein is CSVKDSSYEQYF. CDR3 in DNA: TGCAGCGTCAAAGACAGCTCCTACGAGCAGTACTTC.

In this sample, this clone turned up once. The chain employs TRBV29-1 and TRBJ2-7; 12 bases line up with TRBD2. The germline CDR1 and CDR2 sequences are SQVTM and ANQGSEA. The CDR3 extends over 12 amino acids. Losses at the gene ends were 7 bases for V and 5 bases for J; bases not matched to a gene: 3. For the CDR3, the DNA is TGCAGCGGACTAGCGGGAGCTCACGAGCAGTACTTC. This gives the protein CSGLAGAHEQYF.

This clone appeared a few times. The V gene is TRBV27, the J gene TRBJ1-1; D gene uncertain. V was pared by 6 bases and J by 5 bases, with 16 bases between. Germline assignment: CDR1 MNHEY and CDR2 SMNVEV (reference sequence). The CDR3 totals 14 residues. The chain's CDR3 is CASSRAWEGTEAFF. Written as DNA, the CDR3 is TGTGCCAGCAGCCGGGCTTGGGAGGGAACTGAAGCTTTCTTT.

The gene calls are TRBV27 and TRBJ2-7; unclear D gene. From germline, CDR1 is MNHEY and CDR2 SMNVEV (reference sequence). CDR3 length equals 14 residues. V lost 3 bases and J 2 bases, leaving 11 bases between the germline ends. The CDR3 spells CASSLGQSPYEQYF. CDR3 nucleotide sequence: TGTGCCAGCAGTTTGGGCCAGTCACCCTACGAGCAGTACTTC.

The chain recombines TRBV7-3 with TRBJ2-2; no reliable D call. The CDR3 is 14 amino acids. The germline V gene encodes CDR1 SGHTA and CDR2 FQGTGA. Trimming cost V 2 bases and J 3 bases, with 7 bases left between them. CDR3 amino acids: CASSLVGDTGELFF. The CDR3 DNA sequence: TGTGCCAGCAGCTTAGTCGGAGACACCGGGGAGCTGTTTTTT. Full variable domain (missing parts from reference TRBV7-3 and TRBJ2-2): GAGVSQTPSNKVTEKGKYVELRCDPISGHTALYWYRQSLGQGPEFLIYFQGTGAADDSGLPNDRFFAVRPEGSVSTLKIQRTERGDSAVYLCASSLVGDTGELFFGEGSRLTVL.

The chain combines TRBV7-3 with TRBJ2-1; 8 bases are a match to TRBD2. With 4 bases clipped from V and 8 bases from J, the junction kept 10 bases outside the gene matches. CDR3 length equals 15 residues. The V gene's germline CDR1 is SGHTA and CDR2 FQGTGA. The CDR3, as DNA: TGTGCCAGCAGCTCGCTCGGGAGGGCCGGGGATGAGCAGTTCTTC. Amino acids: CASSSLGRAGDEQFF.

The chain links TRBV19 to TRBJ2-1, with no clear D. The CDR3 consists of 9 residues. The germline V gene encodes CDR1 LNHDA and CDR2 SQIVND (reference sequence). Trimming cost V 9 bases and J 10 bases, with 7 bases left between them. DNA of the CDR3: TGTGCCAGGATAGTAGAGCAGTTCTTC. This codes for CARIVEQFF.

The chain uses TRBV27 and TRBJ2-2; 7 bases match TRBD2. Germline CDR1 reads MNHEY; CDR2 reads SMNVEV (reference sequence). CDR3 length: 17 residues. V was pared by 5 bases and J by 5 bases, with 14 bases of the junction left unmatched. The CDR3 protein is CASSPLATRWGTGELFF. Here the CDR3 DNA reads TGTGCCAGCAGTCCACTAGCGACCCGTTGGGGGACCGGGGAGCTGTTTTTT.

This clone was counted a single time. The CDR3 spells CASSFISRPTTGADTQYF. CDR3 coding DNA: TGTGCCAGCAGCTTTATCTCCCGCCCTACAACGGGAGCAGATACGCAGTATTTT. This chain links TRBV13 with TRBJ2-3, with a tentative D call TRBD2 (6 bases). Germline V lookup: CDR1 PRHDT, CDR2 FYEKMQ (reference sequence). Between the trimmed V and J ends, which lost 3 bases and 4 bases, there was a span of 23 bases. The CDR3 loop spans 18 amino acids.

The chain joins TRBV18 to TRBJ2-1; 10 bases line up with TRBD2. Looked up from germline, CDR1 is KGHSH and CDR2 is LQKENI. V lost 2 bases, J lost 5 bases, and 6 bases stayed unmatched. The CDR3 totals 16 residues. In nucleotides, the CDR3 is TGTGCCAGCTCACCAACAGCGGGAGGGAAGAACAATGAGCAGTTCTTC. Protein: CASSPTAGGKNNEQFF.

This chain joins TRBV6-5 and TRBJ1-2; D unresolved. The germline CDR1 and CDR2 sequences are MNHEY and SVGAGI. The CDR3 contains 15 residues. The ends were cut back, 2 bases at V and 5 bases at J, with 15 bases in the middle. DNA of the CDR3: TGTGCCAGCAGTTACGGGCAGCCCTCAAAATATGGCTACACCTTC. Amino acid sequence: CASSYGQPSKYGYTF.

This CDR3 is CASSDASPGGAGAFF. DNA of the CDR3: TGTGCCAGCAGCGACGCCTCGCCGGGGGGGGCTGGGGCTTTCTTT. This chain joins TRBV9 and TRBJ1-1; D is perhaps TRBD1 (6 bases). Per germline, CDR1 SGDLS and CDR2 YYNGEE. With 3 bases removed from V and 11 bases from J, the gap between germline ends came to 23 bases. The CDR3 extends over 15 amino acids.

This sequence joins TRBV9 and TRBJ2-2; D remains unclear. Germline V lookup: CDR1 SGDLS, CDR2 YYNGEE. CDR3 length: 12 amino acids. V lost 4 bases and J lost 7, with 8 bases in between. The CDR3 loop is CASSPRRGELFF. DNA of the CDR3: TGTGCCAGCAGCCCCCGACGCGGGGAGCTGTTTTTT. The entire variable domain, with the rest obtained from reference TRBV9 and TRBJ2-2, is as follows: DSGVTQTPKHLITATGQRVTLRCSPRSGDLSVYWYQQSLDQGLQFLIQYYNGEERAKGNILERFSAQQFPDLHSELNLSSLELGDSALYFCASSPRRGELFFGEGSRLTVL.

The V gene is TRBV27, the J gene TRBJ1-5; 7 nucleotides match TRBD1. V dropped 5 bases and J dropped 2; count of bases not matched to a gene: 6. The CDR3 extends over 15 amino acids. The germline V gene has CDR1 MNHEY and CDR2 SMNVEV (reference sequence). Here the CDR3 DNA reads TGTGCCAGCAGTCAGGGGGGAGGAGGCAATCAGCCCCAGCATTTT. Its protein product is CASSQGGGGNQPQHF.

This chain links TRBV5-1 with TRBJ2-7, with 8 nucleotides matching TRBD1. Germline V lookup: CDR1 SGHRS, CDR2 YFSETQ. The CDR3 has 14 residues. V was clipped by 7 bases and J by 0 bases; unmatched bases: 6. This chain's CDR3 is CASRPGQDSYEQYF. CDR3 DNA sequence: TGCGCCAGCCGCCCGGGACAGGACTCCTACGAGCAGTACTTC.

CDR3: CASSIQGVYEQYF. The CDR3 nucleotides read TGTGCCAGCAGTATACAGGGAGTGTACGAGCAGTACTTC. The J gene is TRBJ2-7, the V gene TRBV7-6; perhaps TRBD1 as D (6 bases). The CDR3 contains 13 residues. The V gene lost 6 bases and the J gene lost 4 bases, with 13 bases spanning the gap. Germline assignment: CDR1 SGHVS and CDR2 FNYEAQ.

The gene calls are TRBV7-9 and TRBJ2-2; D tentatively fits TRBD1 or TRBD2 (5 bases each). CDR3 length equals 13 residues. V was pared by 7 bases and J by 6 bases, with 12 bases between. Germline V gives CDR1 SEHNR, CDR2 FQNEAQ (reference sequence). The CDR3 is CASTSGTPGELFF. The CDR3 nucleotides are TGTGCCAGCACCTCTGGGACCCCCGGGGAGCTGTTTTTT.

The CDR3 bases are TGTGCCAGTAGTATATTCGACCTCCCGGGCACTGAAGCTTTCTTT. It yields the protein CASSIFDLPGTEAFF. The chain links TRBV19 to TRBJ1-1; D ambiguous. Trimming took off 2 bases at V and 4 bases at J, with 14 bases between the two ends. Germline lookup yields CDR1 LNHDA and CDR2 SQIVND (reference sequence). The CDR3 length is 15 residues.